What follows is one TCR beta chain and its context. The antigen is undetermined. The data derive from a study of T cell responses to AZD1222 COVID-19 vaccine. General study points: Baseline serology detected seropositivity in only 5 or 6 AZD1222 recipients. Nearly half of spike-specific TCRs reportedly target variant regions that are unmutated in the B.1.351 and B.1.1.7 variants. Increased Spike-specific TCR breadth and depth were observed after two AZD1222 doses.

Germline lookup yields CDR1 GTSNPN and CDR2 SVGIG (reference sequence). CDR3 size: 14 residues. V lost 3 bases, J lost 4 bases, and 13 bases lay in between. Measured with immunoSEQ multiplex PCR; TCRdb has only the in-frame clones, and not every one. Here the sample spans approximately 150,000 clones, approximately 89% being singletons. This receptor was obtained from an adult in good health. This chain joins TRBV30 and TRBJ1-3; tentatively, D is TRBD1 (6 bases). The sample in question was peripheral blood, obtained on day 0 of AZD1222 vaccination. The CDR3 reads CAWSKTGLGNTIYF. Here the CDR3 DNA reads TGTGCCTGGAGCAAGACAGGTCTCGGAAACACCATATATTTT.